These T cell receptor beta chains were read from a single sample in a study of blood T cell repertoires in COVID-19. The method was immunoSEQ multiplex PCR; TCRdb's version includes in-frame clones alone and lacks a portion of them. The profile covers roughly 190,000 clones, with around 84% appearing a single time and roughly 14% taken by the ten largest. Sequencing was performed on peripheral blood. The receptors stem from a man aged 25-45 years with active or convalescent COVID-19. Both conserved end residues are part of each CDR3. Fields, in order: V gene, clone size, D gene, J gene, CDR3 DNA, CDR3 protein. D genes are given only for firm matches. The size field is filled for only some rows; it gives once, few, many or a size class.

>TRBV2|-|-|TRBJ2-3
TGTGCCAGCAGTGAACGGACAATTTCTCCGGATACGCAGTATTTT
CASSERTISPDTQYF
>TRBV4-1|-|-|TRBJ1-5
TGCGCCAGCAGCCAAGATCCAGGCGGGAGCAATCAGCCCCAGCATTTT
CASSQDPGGSNQPQHF
>TRBV7-9|-|TRBD2|TRBJ2-3
TGTGCCAGCAGCCGAGGGGAGGGGTCAGATACGCAGTATTTT
CASSRGEGSDTQYF
>TRBV4-3|-|TRBD2|TRBJ2-1
TGCGCCAGCAGCCCACGGGAGGTCCACAATGAGCAGTTCTTC
CASSPREVHNEQFF
>TRBV15|few|-|TRBJ1-2
TGTGCCACCAGCAGAGCCGATCGGGGAGTAAGTGGGGGCTACACCTTC
CATSRADRGVSGGYTF
>TRBV10-1|-|TRBD2|TRBJ2-3
TGCGCCAGCAGTGAGTCCAGCGGGGGAGCTTCAGATACGCAGTATTTT
CASSESSGGASDTQYF
>TRBV6-4|-|-|TRBJ2-3
TGTGCCAGCGCGGCAGGGGAGACAGATACGCAGTATTTT
CASAAGETDTQYF
>TRBV4-1|-|-|TRBJ2-2
TGCGCCAGCTTGGCGGACACCGGGGAGCTGTTTTTT
CASLADTGELFF
>TRBV19|-|TRBD2|TRBJ2-5
TGTGCCAGTAGTACGCTCGGGACTAGCGGGAGAGAAGAGACCCAGTACTTC
CASSTLGTSGREETQYF
>TRBV5-1|-|-|TRBJ1-1
TGCGCCAGCAGCTTCCTCCCGACGGGTTTAGCGGCGGGCACTGAAGCTTTCTTT
CASSFLPTGLAAGTEAFF
>TRBV6-5|-|-|TRBJ1-3
TGTGCCAGCAGTACCCAGGTTAGCTCTGGAAACACCATATATTTT
CASSTQVSSGNTIYF
>TRBV28|-|TRBD1|TRBJ2-6
TGTGTCAGCAGTTTATGGCAGGGGGTCTCTGGGGCCAACGTCCTGACTTTC
CVSSLWQGVSGANVLTF
>TRBV28|once|-|TRBJ1-2
TGTGCCAGCAGGCAAGGGAACAGGGCAAATTGGTATGGCTACACCTTC
CASRQGNRANWYGYTF
>TRBV19|-|-|TRBJ2-1
TGTGCCAGTAGTCTTTCCCAAGGGGGAGAGAGAGAGTTCTTC
CASSLSQGGEREFF
>TRBV4-3|-|TRBD2|TRBJ2-5
TGCGCCAGCAGCCAAGAAGGAGGGACTAGCGGGATAGAGACCCAGTACTTC
CASSQEGGTSGIETQYF
>TRBV19|-|-|TRBJ1-5
TGTGCCAGTAGTATCGGGAGGATTAGCAATCAGCCCCAGCATTTT
CASSIGRISNQPQHF
>TRBV6-6|-|TRBD2|TRBJ2-1
TGTGCCAGCAGTTCCCTAGCGGGGTCCTACAATGAGCAGTTCTTC
CASSSLAGSYNEQFF
>TRBV5-1|-|TRBD1|TRBJ2-2
TGCGCCAGCAGCCCTCCCGGGACAGGAGACACCGGGGAGCTGTTTTTT
CASSPPGTGDTGELFF